The T cell receptor beta chain under discussion was sequenced for a study of T cell responses to AZD1222 COVID-19 vaccine. Only in-frame clones appear in the TCRdb table, and some are missing; sequencing was by immunoSEQ multiplex PCR. Of 70,000 to 90,000 clones in the sample, roughly 88% were seen once. Remarks on this clone: Its target is not known.

Study-level points and caveats: Donors skewed white British and female; clonal diversity was possibly underestimated.

V gave up 4 bases and J gave up 0 bases, with 12 bases separating them. Germline CDR1 reads LGHDT; CDR2 reads YNNKEL (reference sequence). CDR3 length: 15 amino acids. This chain uses TRBV3-1 (or the pseudogene TRBV3-2) with TRBJ1-2; D gene uncertain. This clonotype was obtained from an adult in good health. This specimen consisted of peripheral blood, obtained on day 0 of AZD1222 vaccination. Written as DNA, the CDR3 is TGTGCCAGCAGCCCCACTTTAGGGACTAACTATGGCTACACCTTC. Its translation: CASSPTLGTNYGYTF.